Detailed here is one TCR beta chain. Its specificity is not known. TCRdb passed the 5' RACE reads through MiXCR, listing each CDR3 protein once. The table lists 10,000 to 14,000 distinct CDR3 sequences, 12% of them singletons. Germline V CDR1 and CDR2: SGHTA, FQGNSA. This CDR3 comprises 10 residues. Trimming shortened V by 8 bases and J by 4 bases, and 5 bases separated the two germline ends. This sample's time point: sample taken at primary tumor resection. This specimen belongs to a study of spatial heterogeneity in lung cancer. Study-level points and caveats: Ubiquitous and regional expanded TCR counts correlated with ubiquitous and regional nonsynonymous mutations, respectively. Counts of expanded alpha and beta TCRs within tumors tracked the tumor nonsynonymous mutation count.

This clonotype was sampled from a female donor with early-stage non-small cell lung cancer. This chain joins TRBV7-2 and TRBJ2-5; D not resolved. The specimen comprised lung tumor tissue, sampled at surgery. The CDR3 sequence is CASGVETQYF. CDR3 in DNA: TGTGCCAGCGGAGTAGAGACCCAGTACTTC.